This is a list of T cell receptor beta chains from one sample in a study of CD8 T cells in ankylosing spondylitis. TCRdb used MiXCR to reprocess the 5' RACE reads, holding one entry per CDR3 protein. The sample records roughly 700,000 distinct CDR3 sequences, roughly 20% being singletons. The sample was blood, either unsorted or a sorted T cell fraction (not recorded which). The receptors come from a male donor with ankylosing spondylitis. Each CDR3 is given with its conserved first and last residue. A D gene is named only where the DNA matches it firmly. The size of a clone is reported for some rows only, either as once, few or many, or as a class for expanded clones.

J	V	D	size	CDR3	DNA
TRBJ2-5	TRBV2	.	.	CASSLRPLQYF	TGTGCCAGCAGTCTTAGACCCCTCCAGTACTTC
TRBJ2-7	TRBV20-1	.	.	CSARGGGQSYEQYF	TGCAGTGCTAGAGGGGGTGGACAGAGCTACGAGCAGTACTTC
TRBJ1-3	TRBV29-1	TRBD1	.	CSVVGDRVSGNTIYF	TGCAGCGTTGTCGGGGACAGGGTATCTGGAAACACCATATATTTT
TRBJ2-1	TRBV28	TRBD1	.	CASTGQGLAKSYNEQFF	TGTGCCAGCACGGGACAGGGGCTCGCAAAATCATACAATGAGCAGTTCTTC
TRBJ1-1	TRBV2	TRBD1	few	CASKDRVGTEAFF	TGTGCCAGCAAGGACAGGGTTGGCACTGAAGCTTTCTTT
TRBJ1-2	TRBV18	.	.	CASSPPSLTFYGYTF	TGTGCCAGCTCACCACCCTCGCTTACCTTCTATGGCTACACCTTC
TRBJ2-5	TRBV2	.	few	CASSEQGSQETQYF	TGTGCCAGCAGTGAACAGGGATCCCAAGAGACCCAGTACTTC
TRBJ2-5	TRBV4-1	.	few	CASSLLGIPQETQYF	TGCGCCAGCAGCCTTCTAGGGATCCCCCAAGAGACCCAGTACTTC
TRBJ1-2	TRBV20-1	TRBD1	.	CSARAPGQGNYGYTF	TGCAGTGCTAGAGCGCCGGGACAGGGAAACTATGGCTACACCTTC
TRBJ1-1	TRBV4-1	.	few	CASSQDRGAMNTEAFF	TGCGCCAGCAGCCAAGATAGGGGGGCGATGAACACTGAAGCTTTCTTT
TRBJ1-2	TRBV27	.	few	CASSLSPGPPYNYGYTF	TGTGCCAGCAGTTTATCCCCAGGGCCCCCATATAACTATGGCTACACCTTC
TRBJ1-1	TRBV6-6	.	.	CASSYNQGTEAFF	TGTGCCAGCAGTTACAATCAGGGCACTGAAGCTTTCTTT
TRBJ2-7	TRBV27	.	few	CASSSTGRVRDYEQYF	TGTGCCAGCAGTTCTACCGGACGGGTAAGGGACTACGAGCAGTACTTC